This T cell receptor (beta chain) originates from a study of shared clonotypes between healthy human individuals. Only in-frame clones appear in the TCRdb table, and some are missing; sequencing was by immunoSEQ multiplex PCR. The sample includes about 2.4 million clones, roughly 93% of them seen just once. With V trimmed by 6 bases and J by 7 bases, 18 bases remained unmatched. The CDR3 has 18 amino acids. Germline CDR1 MDHEN, CDR2 SYDVKM. The V call is TRBV28, the J call TRBJ2-1, with 10 bases matching TRBD2. The source is a man younger than 30 in good health. Some clones in this sample may be carry-over from other donors' samples. The sequenced sample was naive CD4+ T cells from PBMCs. Subset given: CD45RA+ positively selected. The CDR3 reads CASSPLHLAGVGSNEQFF. CDR3 DNA sequence: TGTGCCAGCAGCCCGCTACACCTAGCGGGAGTGGGTTCAAATGAGCAGTTCTTC.